Below, 18 T cell receptor beta chains from the same sample are listed, as sequenced in a study of T cells after yellow fever vaccination. From the 5' RACE reads, TCRdb called clonotypes with MiXCR, one entry per CDR3 protein. The sample has fewer than 650,000 distinct CDR3 sequences, less than 25% seen once; the top ten hold about a sixth. Specimen: PBMCs, collected more than 20 days after the first yellow fever vaccination. The source of these receptors is a young man who received the YFV17D yellow fever vaccine.

The chain joins TRBV6-2 or TRBV6-3 to TRBJ2-1; the D is unclear. Germline CDR1 and CDR2: MNHEY and SVGEGT. CDR3 length: 13 residues. Trimming pared 6 bases from V and 12 bases from J, leaving 18 bases between. Here the CDR3 DNA reads TGTGCCAGCAGCGCCACTTCAGTCGCAGCGCAGTTCTTC. Amino acid sequence: CASSATSVAAQFF.

The chain is built from TRBV6-1 and TRBJ2-3; the match to TRBD1 covers 10 bases. V trimming: 10 bases; J trimming: 0 bases; junction bases outside the gene matches: 10. In germline, CDR1 is MNHNS, CDR2 SASEGT. CDR3 length: 16 amino acids. CDR3 nucleotides: TGTGCCACAGGGACAGGGGTCGGTGCGAGCACAGATACGCAGTATTTT. It encodes CATGTGVGASTDTQYF.

The chain recombines TRBV4-1 with TRBJ1-5; TRBD1 matches at 7 bases. Trimming cost V 2 bases and J 7 bases; bases outside gene matches: 17. Germline CDR1 reads MGHRA; CDR2 reads YSYEKL. The CDR3 spans 18 residues. CDR3 bases: TGCGCCAGCAGCCAACCGACCGCCCTGCGGGACAGAGGGCAGCCCCAGCATTTT. It codes for CASSQPTALRDRGQPQHF.

This clonotype was seen a handful of times. The genes are TRBV6-5 and TRBJ2-1; 9 bases are a match to TRBD2. The CDR3 has 15 residues. In germline, CDR1 is MNHEY, CDR2 SVGAGI. Trimming at V came to 4 bases and at J to 4 bases, leaving 5 bases not matched to a gene. The CDR3 nucleotides read TGTGCCAGCAGTTCCCTGCGGGGGGGATACAATGAGCAGTTCTTC. This encodes CASSSLRGGYNEQFF.

V gene TRBV4-1 combines with J gene TRBJ1-2, with D perhaps TRBD1 (5 bases). There are 17 residues in the CDR3. V shed 7 bases and J shed 3 bases, with 24 bases lying between them. Germline V gene data show CDR1 as MGHRA and CDR2 as YSYEKL. The CDR3 nucleotides are TGCGCCAGCAACCGACTCTGGGGCAGGATCACGGACTATGGCTACACCTTC. Protein: CASNRLWGRITDYGYTF.

The rearrangement uses TRBV6-1 and TRBJ2-7; 11 bases agree with TRBD1. The junction had 12 bases not matched to a gene; V was cut back by 5 bases and J by 6 bases. The CDR3 is 16 amino acids. Germline V gene lookup returns CDR1 MNHNS and CDR2 SASEGT. CDR3 sequence (DNA): TGTGCCAGCAGTACGCCCCCCGGGACAGGGGGGCTCGAGCAGTACGTC. This sequence encodes CASSTPPGTGGLEQYV.

This clonotype was counted many times. The germline gene is not matched at one end of the junction; a read error may be the cause. The chain joins TRBV27 to TRBJ1-2; D unresolved. Germline CDR1 MNHEY, CDR2 SMNVEV (reference sequence). The CDR3 has 13 residues. For the CDR3, the DNA is TGTGCCAGCAGCTTATCCGGCAGCTATGGCTACACCTTC. Its protein is CASSLSGSYGYTF.

This clonotype showed up just a few times. J is TRBJ2-5 and V is TRBV6-5; D not resolved. Germline V gene sequence: CDR1 MNHEY, CDR2 SVGAGI. V lost 0 bases and J 5 bases, leaving 13 bases between the germline ends. This CDR3 comprises 15 residues. The CDR3 nucleotides are TGTGCCAGCAGTTACTCGACTTTGAATATGGAGACCCAGTACTTC. Translation gives CASSYSTLNMETQYF.

This sequence joins TRBV5-1 and TRBJ1-3, with TRBD1 matching over 7 bases. The CDR3 runs to 14 residues. The trim removed 4 bases at V and 3 bases at J, leaving 4 bases unmatched. Germline V lookup: CDR1 SGHRS, CDR2 YFSETQ. This chain's CDR3 is CASSIGQVGNTIYF. The CDR3 bases are TGCGCCAGCAGCATCGGACAGGTTGGAAACACCATATATTTT.

The gene calls are TRBV7-9 and TRBJ2-7; D gene unclear. The CDR3 has 15 residues. Germline CDR1 and CDR2: SEHNR and FQNEAQ (reference sequence). With 5 bases removed from V and 5 bases from J, the gap between germline ends came to 19 bases. The CDR3 here is CASSRGRVGFDEQYV. In DNA, the CDR3 is TGTGCCAGCAGCCGCGGCCGGGTGGGGTTTGACGAGCAGTACGTC.

The chain uses TRBV20-1 and TRBJ1-6; TRBD1 agrees at 7 bases. Germline V gene lookup returns CDR1 DFQATT and CDR2 SNEGSKA (reference sequence). Trimming at V came to 5 bases and at J to 7 bases, leaving 5 bases not matched to a gene. This CDR3 region has 13 residues. CDR3 residues: CSAAGTVNSPLHF. CDR3 coding DNA: TGCAGTGCTGCCGGGACAGTGAATTCACCCCTCCACTTT.

This rearrangement joins TRBV5-1 to TRBJ2-7; 7 bases align to TRBD1. Germline values: CDR1 SGHRS, CDR2 YFSETQ. The CDR3 covers 17 residues. The V gene end was trimmed by 0 bases and the J gene end by 6 bases; junction bases not matched to a gene: 15. The CDR3 loop is CASSLAVGPGQQGEQYF. As DNA, the CDR3 is TGCGCCAGCAGCTTGGCCGTGGGACCGGGACAGCAAGGCGAGCAGTACTTC.

This clonotype showed up just a few times. The chain has TRBV7-9 and TRBJ2-7; 12 positions agree with TRBD2. This CDR3 contains 17 residues. In germline, CDR1 is SEHNR, CDR2 FQNEAQ (reference sequence). The trim removed 5 bases at V and 0 bases at J, leaving 8 bases unmatched. The CDR3, as DNA: TGTGCCAGCAGCCCGAATCCGACTAGCGGGGGCTCCTACGAGCAGTACTTC. This codes for CASSPNPTSGGSYEQYF.

This clonotype appeared a few times. At one of its ends the junction is not consistent with the germline gene, which may arise from a read error. The chain carries TRBV4-3 and TRBJ1-5; D is uncertain. CDR1 and CDR2 from the germline V gene are LGHNA and YSLEER. The CDR3 extends over 13 amino acids. The CDR3 DNA reads TGCGCCAGCAGTCAAGCCCCTAATCAGCCCCAGCATTTT. It translates to CASSQAPNQPQHF.

Concerning this clonotype: A much larger clone differs from this one at a single base, so this may be a read error. This sequence joins TRBV11-1 and TRBJ2-5; D is undetermined. The length of the CDR3 is 15 residues. Germline lookup yields CDR1 SGHAT and CDR2 FQDESV (reference sequence). CDR3 nucleotides: TGTGTCAGCAGCTTCATATTAGCCCCGCAAGAGACCCAGTACTTC. Protein product: CVSSFILAPQETQYF.

This chain links TRBV29-1 with TRBJ1-1, with D hard to call. This CDR3 comprises 13 residues. CDR1 is SQVTM and CDR2 is ANQGSEA in the germline V gene. V shed 3 bases and J shed 1 base, with 9 bases lying between them. The CDR3 loop reads CSVDNYRNTEAFF. The CDR3 nucleotides read TGCAGCGTTGATAATTACAGGAACACTGAAGCTTTCTTT.

The chain combines TRBV28 with TRBJ2-1; D is possibly TRBD2 (5 bases). Per germline, CDR1 MDHEN and CDR2 SYDVKM. CDR3 length: 15 amino acids. With 2 bases removed from V and 0 bases from J, the gap between germline ends came to 8 bases. The CDR3 loop reads CASSLTRGSYNEQFF. For the CDR3, the DNA is TGTGCCAGCAGTTTAACCCGGGGCTCCTACAATGAGCAGTTCTTC.

This clonotype was counted a few times. V usage is TRBV20-1 and J usage is TRBJ2-5; D unclear. The length of the CDR3 is 13 residues. V dropped 5 bases and J dropped 1 base, with 11 bases sitting between them. CDR1 is DFQATT and CDR2 is SNEGSKA in the germline V gene (reference sequence). CDR3 residues: CSAFEAGQETQYF. CDR3 DNA sequence: TGCAGTGCTTTCGAGGCTGGCCAAGAGACCCAGTACTTC.